Below are 21 T cell receptor beta chains sequenced from a single sample in a study of T-cell memory formation after mild COVID-19. One entry per CDR3 protein results from TCRdb running MiXCR on the 5' RACE reads. This sample has hundreds of thousands of distinct CDR3 sequences, with approximately 14% found just once. Sequences were obtained from PBMCs or a T cell subset sorted from them (not recorded which). All receptors come from a man between 18 and 29 years old who had mild COVID-19 (a few samples of this study predate the infection). Cell type and time point are not known.

This chain connects TRBV30 to TRBJ1-5; no firm D call. This CDR3 comprises 14 residues. V was pared by 4 bases and J by 7 bases, with 17 bases between. CDR1 is GTSNPN, CDR2 SVGIG, per germline (reference sequence). CDR3 residues: CAWMRRDGEQPQHF. The CDR3 DNA reads TGTGCCTGGATGCGGCGTGACGGTGAACAGCCCCAGCATTTT.

This sequence joins TRBV7-9 and TRBJ1-6; TRBD1 is a possible D gene (6 bases). In germline, CDR1 is SEHNR, CDR2 FQNEAQ (reference sequence). The CDR3 runs to 15 residues. The V and J ends lost 5 bases and 5 bases respectively, with 13 bases between them. The CDR3: CASSPAGGHNSPLHF. In nucleotides, the CDR3 is TGTGCCAGCAGCCCAGCCGGGGGCCATAATTCACCCCTCCACTTT.

This clonotype has a count of ten or more. The chain joins TRBV4-3 to TRBJ1-2; TRBD1 matches 8 bases. CDR3 length: 14 residues. CDR1 is LGHNA and CDR2 is YSLEER in the germline V gene. Trimming took 2 bases from V and 6 from J; bases not matched to a gene: 5. CDR3 nucleotides: TGCGCCAGCAGCCAATGGGGACAGGAGGATGGCTACACCTTC. Protein: CASSQWGQEDGYTF.

V usage is TRBV27 and J usage is TRBJ1-5; 7 bases align to TRBD1. This CDR3 has 15 amino acids. Germline CDR1 reads MNHEY; CDR2 reads SMNVEV (reference sequence). J was trimmed by 4 bases and V by 3 bases; bases with no gene match: 6. The CDR3 region has the DNA TGTGCCAGCAGTTTCACGCCGACAGGGAATCAGCCCCAGCATTTT. The encoded protein is CASSFTPTGNQPQHF.

The table lists this clonotype with a few counts. The chain carries TRBV4-1 and TRBJ2-1; D call uncertain. Deletions cut 4 bases from V and 6 bases from J, with 13 bases between. This CDR3 contains 14 residues. Germline V lookup: CDR1 MGHRA, CDR2 YSYEKL. CDR3 amino acids: CASSPGVGFNEQFF. CDR3 DNA: TGCGCCAGCAGCCCCGGAGTGGGCTTCAATGAGCAGTTCTTC.

This clonotype appeared a few times. This sequence joins TRBV4-1 and TRBJ2-5, with 9 bases identical to TRBD2. Looked up from germline, CDR1 is MGHRA and CDR2 is YSYEKL. CDR3 length: 17 residues. After removal of 0 bases from V and 5 bases from J, the junction contained 10 bases not matched to a gene. The CDR3 loop reads CASSQDQGGGAYETQYF. CDR3 nucleotide sequence: TGCGCCAGCAGCCAAGATCAGGGCGGGGGGGCGTATGAGACCCAGTACTTC.

V is TRBV24-1 and J is TRBJ2-1; TRBD2 matches 12 bases. J lost 7 bases, V lost 3 bases, and 3 bases had no gene match. The CDR3 is 15 amino acids. Germline assignment: CDR1 KGHDR and CDR2 SFDVKD. This CDR3 is CATSDRTSGNNEQFF. The CDR3 coding sequence is TGTGCCACCAGTGATCGGACTAGCGGGAATAATGAGCAGTTCTTC.

CDR3 sequence (DNA): TGTGCCAGCAGCCGCCTGGGGGGGGGCCAGACCCAGTACTTC. This codes for CASSRLGGGQTQYF. The genes are TRBV6-5 and TRBJ2-5; the D gene is possibly TRBD2 (7 bases). Germline-derived CDR1 and CDR2 are MNHEY and SVGAGI. The ends were cut back, 6 bases at V and 6 bases at J, with 17 bases in the middle. The CDR3 length is 14 residues.

The CDR3, as DNA: TGTGCCAGCAGTTTAGCGGGACAGGGCTCTGGAAACACCATATATTTT. Its translation: CASSLAGQGSGNTIYF. This sequence joins TRBV12-3 or TRBV12-4 and TRBJ1-3; 9 nucleotides line up with TRBD1. With 0 bases clipped from V and 0 bases from J, the junction kept 0 bases outside the gene matches. The CDR3 loop spans 16 amino acids.

This clonotype turned up a few times. V and J are TRBV29-1 and TRBJ2-6, with D tentatively TRBD1 (6 bases). CDR1 SQVTM and CDR2 ANQGSEA come from the germline V gene. This CDR3 region has 18 residues. With 4 bases removed from V and 0 bases from J, the gap between germline ends came to 19 bases. As DNA, the CDR3 is TGCAGCGTTGCTGAGTGGACAGCCCGAAACTCTGGGGCCAACGTCCTGACTTTC. Protein sequence: CSVAEWTARNSGANVLTF. Full variable domain (missing parts from reference TRBV29-1 and TRBJ2-6): SAVISQKPSRDICQRGTSLTIQCQVDSQVTMMFWYRQQPGQSLTLIATANQGSEATYESGFVIDKFPISRPNLTFSTLTVSNMSPEDSSIYLCSVAEWTARNSGANVLTFGAGSRLTVL.

The chain is built from TRBV18 and TRBJ2-5; tentative D call: TRBD2 (6 bases). This CDR3 has 13 amino acids. Trimming left V 4 bases short and J 3 bases short, with 9 bases between. Germline assignment: CDR1 KGHSH and CDR2 LQKENI. This CDR3 reads CASSLGTEETQYF. The CDR3 DNA sequence: TGTGCCAGCTCACTTGGGACTGAAGAGACCCAGTACTTC.

V and J are TRBV4-1 and TRBJ1-1; D unresolved. The CDR3 consists of 14 residues. V was pared by 5 bases and J by 1 base, with 11 bases between. Germline CDR1 reads MGHRA; CDR2 reads YSYEKL. Written as DNA, the CDR3 is TGCGCCAGCAGCTCCAGCCTTTCGAACACTGAAGCTTTCTTT. It specifies CASSSSLSNTEAFF.

V usage is TRBV9 and J usage is TRBJ2-3; TRBD1 agrees at 8 bases. V shed 1 base and J 4 bases; nucleotides not matched to a gene: 8. Germline values: CDR1 SGDLS, CDR2 YYNGEE. The length of the CDR3 is 16 residues. CDR3 DNA sequence: TGTGCCAGCAGCGTAAGGCAGGGGGCCATAGCAGATACGCAGTATTTT. It yields the protein CASSVRQGAIADTQYF.

The chain is built from TRBV20-1 and TRBJ2-7; D is possibly TRBD1 (5 bases). CDR3 length: 13 amino acids. Germline lookup yields CDR1 DFQATT and CDR2 SNEGSKA (reference sequence). Trimming cost V 3 bases and J 3 bases, with 12 bases left between them. The CDR3: CSARVDSNYEQYF. Here the CDR3 DNA reads TGCAGTGCTAGGGTAGACAGCAACTACGAGCAGTACTTC.

The V and J genes are TRBV4-3 and TRBJ2-4; D is unclear. The CDR3 covers 15 residues. V lost 1 base and J lost 7, with 14 bases in between. Germline values: CDR1 LGHNA, CDR2 YSLEER. CDR3 residues: CASSQAYQGSNIQYF. DNA of the CDR3: TGCGCCAGCAGCCAAGCGTACCAAGGGTCGAACATTCAGTACTTC.

This clonotype appeared a few times. V gene TRBV5-5 combines with J gene TRBJ2-7; D may be TRBD1 or TRBD2 (5 bases each). Trimming shortened V by 3 bases and J by 7 bases, and 14 bases separated the two germline ends. Germline V gene sequence: CDR1 SGHKS, CDR2 YYEKEE (reference sequence). The CDR3 consists of 13 residues. DNA for the CDR3: TGTGCCAGCAGCTGGACGGGGACGGGGGAGCAGTACGTC. Its translation: CASSWTGTGEQYV.

This clonotype appeared a single time. The genes are TRBV6-5 and TRBJ1-1; TRBD1 matches 8 bases. After removal of 6 bases from V and 6 bases from J, the junction contained 6 bases not matched to a gene. Germline CDR1 and CDR2: MNHEY and SVGAGI. The CDR3 spans 13 residues. The CDR3, as DNA: TGTGCCAGCAGAAACAGGGGGGGGTCTGAAGCTTTCTTT. Its protein product is CASRNRGGSEAFF.

Many counts were recorded for this clonotype. The chain uses TRBV6-5 and TRBJ1-1, with D possibly being TRBD1 (5 bases). Germline CDR1 MNHEY, CDR2 SVGAGI. CDR3 size: 14 residues. The V and J ends lost 6 bases and 1 base respectively, with 12 bases between them. DNA of the CDR3: TGTGCCAGCAGACGGGGACTGAGGAACACTGAAGCTTTCTTT. This encodes CASRRGLRNTEAFF.

CDR3 in amino acids: CASSYSRRVGPYIYEQYF. As DNA, the CDR3 is TGTGCCAGCAGTTACTCGCGGCGGGTCGGGCCCTATATCTACGAGCAGTACTTC. The genes are TRBV6-5 and TRBJ2-7; weak D call: TRBD2 (5 bases). This CDR3 is built from 18 residues. Germline CDR1 reads MNHEY; CDR2 reads SVGAGI. Trimming shortened V by 0 bases and J by 3 bases, and 21 bases separated the two germline ends.

Only a few counts were recorded for this clonotype. The CDR3 region has the DNA TGCAGTGCGAAGAAAACGGTGCAGCTACGAGAGACCCAGTACTTC. Translating gives CSAKKTVQLRETQYF. This chain uses TRBV20-1 with TRBJ2-5, with D unclear. Trimming cost V 6 bases and J 4 bases, with 21 bases left between them. Germline-derived CDR1 and CDR2 are DFQATT and SNEGSKA (reference sequence). The CDR3 is made up of 15 amino acids.

This clonotype has a handful of counts. The rearrangement joins TRBV7-2 to TRBJ1-5; 9 bases line up with TRBD1. V trimming: 2 bases; J trimming: 5 bases; junction bases outside the gene matches: 1. Looked up from germline, CDR1 is SGHTA and CDR2 is FQGNSA. The CDR3 has 14 residues. CDR3 sequence (DNA): TGTGCCAGCAGCTTATGGACAGGGGATCAGCCCCAGCATTTT. This sequence encodes CASSLWTGDQPQHF.